Listed below are T cell receptor beta chains from one sample, sequenced in a study of T cells in tuberculosis. TCRdb's copy holds only in-frame clones and misses some; the assay was immunoSEQ multiplex PCR. Of under 40,000 clones in the sample, approximately 94% are singletons; the top ten hold 6.5% to 8%. Input material: PBMCs. These receptors all come from a donor aged 10-29 years with latent tuberculosis or without tuberculosis infection. The CDR3 runs from the conserved cysteine through the conserved F or W. The order of the fields is D gene, V gene, J gene, CDR3 protein, CDR3 DNA. A D gene is named only where the DNA matches it firmly.

TRBD1	TRBV2	TRBJ1-2	CASTPGGANYGYTF	TGTGCCAGTACGCCAGGGGGCGCGAACTATGGCTACACCTTC
-	TRBV19	TRBJ1-5	CASSIRDSNQPQHF	TGTGCCAGTAGTATCAGGGATAGCAATCAGCCCCAGCATTTT
-	TRBV6-5	TRBJ1-5	CASSYSGVGNQPQHF	TGTGCCAGCAGTTACTCAGGGGTTGGCAATCAGCCCCAGCATTTT
TRBD1	TRBV2	TRBJ2-1	CAIRTQGAFYNEQFF	TGTGCCATCCGAACCCAGGGGGCCTTCTACAATGAGCAGTTCTTC
-	TRBV5-6	TRBJ2-7	CASSPGGGGSYEQYF	TGTGCCAGCAGCCCCGGGGGAGGGGGGAGCTACGAGCAGTACTTC
TRBD1	TRBV9	TRBJ2-2	CASSVARQDREITGELFF	TGTGCCAGCAGCGTAGCTCGACAGGACAGGGAGATCACCGGGGAGCTGTTTTTT
-	TRBV6-5	TRBJ1-5	CASRRTGNQPQHF	TGTGCCAGCAGGAGGACAGGCAATCAGCCCCAGCATTTT
TRBD2	TRBV10-3	TRBJ2-3	CAISGGSGALRTDTQYF	TGTGCCATCAGTGGGGGTAGCGGGGCATTAAGGACAGATACGCAGTATTTT
-	TRBV12-5	TRBJ1-5	CASGLVLSGEIQPQHF	TGTGCTAGTGGTTTGGTACTGTCAGGGGAGATTCAGCCCCAGCATTTT
-	TRBV27	TRBJ2-2	CASRRTGELFF	TGTGCCAGCCGGCGGACCGGGGAGCTGTTTTTT
TRBD2	TRBV25-1	TRBJ2-5	CASSISGRHQETQYF	TGTGCCAGCAGTATTAGCGGGAGGCACCAAGAGACCCAGTACTTC
-	TRBV30	TRBJ1-1	CAWNQATQEAFF	TGTGCCTGGAATCAAGCAACCCAAGAAGCTTTCTTT
TRBD2	TRBV7-2	TRBJ2-7	CASSPGTSGPSYEQYF	TGTGCCAGCAGCCCCGGCACTAGCGGACCTTCCTACGAGCAGTACTTC
-	TRBV7-2	TRBJ1-5	CASSLSPGVQPQHF	TGTGCCAGCAGCTTATCGCCCGGGGTTCAGCCCCAGCATTTT